A single sample is the source of the 31 T cell receptor beta chains below, sequenced in a study of graft-versus-host responses after intestinal transplantation (dated by TCRdb to about 2021). Library method: the immunoSEQ multiplex PCR assay. This is the immuneACCESS table as TCRdb keeps it, with only in-frame sequences that have V and J called. A part of the clones is gone; compared with another copy, unresolved V genes explain less than half, and the rest is unexplained. Counted in this sample were some 130,000 clones; more than 90% of them appeared once. The ten largest clones add up to about 0.16% of the sample. No antigen has been identified for these receptors. What the time point label conveys for this sample: cells obtained before transplantation from donor or recipient. The sample was unstimulated CD4+ T cells sorted from spleen or lymph node cells, taken before intestinal transplant. The origin of the receptors is a human donor who received an intestinal transplant.

This sequence joins TRBV6-5 and TRBJ1-2; no clear D gene. The V gene lost 0 bases and the J gene lost 6 bases, with 14 bases spanning the gap. Germline CDR1 reads MNHEY; CDR2 reads SVGAGI. The CDR3 has 15 residues. The DNA of the CDR3 is TGTGCCAGCAGTTACTCGAGTCGTCACACGAATGGCTACACCTTC. The encoded protein is CASSYSSRHTNGYTF.

The chain carries TRBV30 and TRBJ2-2; TRBD1 might be the D (5 bases). The CDR3 has 12 amino acids. Germline CDR1 reads GTSNPN; CDR2 reads SVGIG (reference sequence). V lost 4 bases and J lost 7, with 10 bases in between. The CDR3 reads CAWTTGVGELFF. As DNA, the CDR3 is TGTGCCTGGACCACAGGAGTCGGGGAGCTGTTTTTT.

This clone was seen a single time. The V and J genes are TRBV4-1 and TRBJ2-7, with D unclear. Germline CDR1 and CDR2: MGHRA and YSYEKL. Trimming stripped 0 bases from V and 4 bases from J, with 7 bases between. The CDR3 loop spans 13 amino acids. This chain's CDR3 is CASSQEIGYEQYF. The CDR3 DNA reads as TGCGCCAGCAGCCAAGAAATTGGATACGAGCAGTACTTC.

V usage is TRBV29-1 and J usage is TRBJ2-4; D is possibly TRBD1 or TRBD2 (6 bases each). CDR3 size: 12 residues. CDR1 is SQVTM, CDR2 ANQGSEA, per germline. Trimming left V 0 bases short and J 9 bases short, with 9 bases between. The CDR3 region has the DNA TGCAGCGTTGAAGAACAGGGAGGCATTCAGTACTTC. Translated, it gives CSVEEQGGIQYF.

This chain joins TRBV7-2 and TRBJ1-1; D unresolved. This CDR3 region has 13 residues. Trimming pared 2 bases from V and 5 bases from J, leaving 9 bases between. From germline, CDR1 is SGHTA and CDR2 FQGNSA. The CDR3 DNA reads as TGTGCCAGCAGCTTAACGGGATATACTGAAGCTTTCTTT. It encodes CASSLTGYTEAFF.

The chain is built from TRBV6-1 and TRBJ2-2, with unresolved D. V was clipped by 7 bases and J by 1 base, with 13 bases between them. This CDR3 region has 15 residues. Germline CDR1 is MNHNS and CDR2 is SASEGT. CDR3 region: CASTLLNLNTGELFF. The CDR3 region has the DNA TGTGCCAGCACCCTCCTCAACTTGAACACCGGGGAGCTGTTTTTT.

For the CDR3, the DNA is TGTGCCAGCGCAATAGACAGGGCTGGACAGCCCCAGCATTTT. This gives the protein CASAIDRAGQPQHF. The V call is TRBV2, the J call TRBJ1-5; 7 bases are shared with TRBD1. V lost 8 bases, J lost 7 bases, and 11 bases stayed unmatched. Germline V gives CDR1 SNHLY, CDR2 FYNNEI. This CDR3 has 14 residues. Full variable domain (rest looked up from reference TRBV2 and TRBJ1-5): EPEVTQTPSHQVTQMGQEVILRCVPISNHLYFYWYRQILGQKVEFLVSFYNNEISEKSEIFDDQFSVERPDGSNFTLKIRSTKLEDSAMYFCASAIDRAGQPQHFGDGTRLSIL.

In this sample, this clone turned up once. This chain uses TRBV27 with TRBJ1-5; the D is unclear. The CDR3 consists of 13 residues. Per germline, CDR1 MNHEY and CDR2 SMNVEV (reference sequence). With 0 bases removed from V and 6 bases from J, the gap between germline ends came to 6 bases. The CDR3 DNA reads as TGTGCCAGCAGTTTATCCGGAAGTCAGCCCCAGCATTTT. Amino acids: CASSLSGSQPQHF.

The gene calls are TRBV25-1 and TRBJ2-2; the D gene is possibly TRBD1 (5 bases). Per the germline V gene, CDR1 is MGHDK and CDR2 is SYGVNS. V was clipped by 6 bases and J by 6 bases, with 8 bases between them. The CDR3 contains 12 residues. Here the CDR3 DNA reads TGTGCCAGCAGGGAAGGGGCCGGGGAGCTGTTTTTT. Encoded protein: CASREGAGELFF.

The rearrangement joins TRBV6-1 to TRBJ1-1; D uncertain. V gave up 8 bases and J gave up 3 bases, with 19 bases separating them. Germline loops: CDR1 MNHNS, CDR2 SASEGT. The CDR3 is made up of 15 amino acids. Here the CDR3 DNA reads TGTGCCAGCCTTCCGGGGTGGGGTCTCCACACTGAAGCTTTCTTT. This gives the protein CASLPGWGLHTEAFF.

This clone came up once. The V and J genes are TRBV4-2 and TRBJ1-1, with a tentative D call TRBD1 (5 bases). CDR1 is LGHNA, CDR2 YNFKEQ, per germline. The CDR3 consists of 14 residues. Trimming removed 1 base from V and 4 bases from J, with 10 bases in between. CDR3 DNA sequence: TGTGCCAGCAGCCAAGTTGCCCAGGGCACTGAAGCTTTCTTT. This sequence encodes CASSQVAQGTEAFF.

This clone was seen only a few times. This chain joins TRBV7-9 and TRBJ1-2, with 7 bases aligning to TRBD1. The CDR3 totals 13 residues. Germline-derived CDR1 and CDR2 are SEHNR and FQNEAQ (reference sequence). Germline trimming cut 3 bases from V and 3 bases from J; bases unmatched to any gene: 1. Written as DNA, the CDR3 is TGTGCCAGCAGCTTCGGGACAGACTATGGCTACACCTTC. Its translation: CASSFGTDYGYTF.

The V call is TRBV7-9, the J call TRBJ1-2; D is possibly TRBD1 (5 bases). The V gene lost 3 bases and the J gene lost 6 bases, with 8 bases spanning the gap. CDR3 length: 12 residues. Germline-derived CDR1 and CDR2 are SEHNR and FQNEAQ (reference sequence). The chain's CDR3 is CASSFLGDGYTF. CDR3 DNA: TGTGCCAGCAGCTTTTTAGGGGATGGCTACACCTTC.

The rearrangement uses TRBV5-6 and TRBJ1-1; weak D call: TRBD1 (6 bases). Germline CDR1 SGHDT, CDR2 YYEEEE. Trimming pared 0 bases from V and 4 bases from J, leaving 7 bases between. The CDR3 contains 13 residues. CDR3 coding DNA: TGTGCCAGCAGCTTGGGCAGGGGCACTGAAGCTTTCTTT. This translates into CASSLGRGTEAFF.

The CDR3: CASSIDTGAHYEQYF. Written as DNA, the CDR3 is TGTGCCAGTAGTATAGACACAGGGGCTCACTACGAGCAGTACTTC. This rearrangement joins TRBV19 to TRBJ2-7; TRBD1 aligns across 7 bases. From germline, CDR1 is LNHDA and CDR2 SQIVND (reference sequence). V lost 0 bases and J lost 3; bases outside the gene matches: 5. The CDR3 runs to 15 residues.

This clone was observed once. The chain joins TRBV6-5 to TRBJ1-2; 8 positions match TRBD1. The CDR3 spans 12 residues. Germline trimming cut 4 bases from V and 11 bases from J; bases unmatched to any gene: 6. The germline CDR1 and CDR2 sequences are MNHEY and SVGAGI. The CDR3 nucleotides are TGTGCCAGCAGTTTGGACAGGGTGTGGTACACCTTC. Its protein is CASSLDRVWYTF.

The V call is TRBV14, the J call TRBJ1-1; maybe TRBD1 (6 bases). V lost 3 bases and J 2 bases, leaving 10 bases between the germline ends. The CDR3 totals 14 residues. Germline V gives CDR1 SGHDN, CDR2 FVKESK. The CDR3, as DNA: TGTGCCAGCAGCCAGAGGGGGGTAAACACTGAAGCTTTCTTT. Protein sequence: CASSQRGVNTEAFF.

J is TRBJ1-4 and V is TRBV7-2, with D possibly matching TRBD1 (5 bases). CDR1 and CDR2 (germline): SGHTA, FQGNSA. The CDR3 sequence is 12 residues long. V lost 8 bases, J lost 8 bases, and 12 bases lay in between. The CDR3 loop is CASGRRGEKLFF. CDR3 DNA: TGTGCCAGCGGACGACGGGGGGAAAAACTGTTTTTT.

This rearrangement joins TRBV5-4 to TRBJ1-5; the D gene is possibly TRBD1 (5 bases). V was pared by 0 bases and J by 4 bases, with 14 bases between. The CDR3 is 16 amino acids. Germline CDR1 and CDR2: SGHNT and YYREEE (reference sequence). The CDR3 sequence: CASSLVSGLDNQPQHF. The CDR3 DNA is TGTGCCAGCAGCTTGGTTTCAGGGTTGGATAATCAGCCCCAGCATTTT.

The CDR3, as DNA: TGTGCCAGCAGCTTCCAGGGGGCCCAGAGTACGCAGTATTTT. Translated: CASSFQGAQSTQYF. The chain has TRBV9 and TRBJ2-3; 8 nucleotides align to TRBD1. Trimming removed 4 bases from V and 8 bases from J; junction bases left unmatched: 9. Germline V gene data show CDR1 as SGDLS and CDR2 as YYNGEE. The CDR3 consists of 14 residues.

The rearrangement uses TRBV20-1 and TRBJ2-1; D is possibly TRBD1 or TRBD2 (5 bases each). CDR3 length: 11 amino acids. Germline CDR1 reads DFQATT; CDR2 reads SNEGSKA (reference sequence). DNA for the CDR3: TGCAGGGGGGTTCGGGGCGATGAGCAGTTCTTC. It specifies CRGVRGDEQFF.

The V call is TRBV5-6, the J call TRBJ2-2, with 13 bases identical to TRBD2. The CDR3 totals 13 residues. In germline, CDR1 is SGHDT, CDR2 YYEEEE. The CDR3 reads CATSGGFAGELFF. The CDR3 DNA follows: TGTGCGACTAGCGGGGGGTTTGCCGGGGAGCTGTTTTTT.

The V call is TRBV2, the J call TRBJ2-2; D gene ambiguous. Germline CDR1 SNHLY, CDR2 FYNNEI. Between the trimmed V and J ends, which lost 7 bases and 7 bases, there was a span of 16 bases. This CDR3 spans 14 amino acids. The CDR3 reads CASNPLVTGGELFF. The CDR3 DNA follows: TGTGCCAGCAACCCCCTCGTTACGGGCGGGGAGCTGTTTTTT.

About this clone itself: Other DNA sequences in this sample translate to the same CDR3. The chain employs TRBV7-9 and TRBJ1-5, with unresolved D. Germline V gene lookup returns CDR1 SEHNR and CDR2 FQNEAQ (reference sequence). V lost 5 bases and J 0 bases, leaving 11 bases between the germline ends. CDR3 length: 15 residues. The CDR3 DNA reads as TGTGCCAGCAGCCCAGACGGGTATAGCAATCAGCCCCAGCATTTT. It yields the protein CASSPDGYSNQPQHF.

The chain's CDR3 is CASSLKGVEGYTF. In DNA form, the CDR3 reads TGTGCCAGCAGTTTAAAGGGAGTTGAGGGCTACACCTTC. The chain carries TRBV27 and TRBJ1-2, with D hard to call. CDR1 is MNHEY and CDR2 is SMNVEV in the germline V gene (reference sequence). The CDR3 covers 13 residues. V lost 2 bases to trimming and J lost 8 bases, with 12 bases between them.

The chain is built from TRBV19 and TRBJ1-5; TRBD1 is a possible D gene (5 bases). The CDR3 consists of 15 residues. Germline-derived CDR1 and CDR2 are LNHDA and SQIVND (reference sequence). Trimming took off 3 bases at V and 9 bases at J, with 18 bases between the two ends. This chain's CDR3 is CASSIAGAGRTPQHF. In nucleotides, the CDR3 is TGTGCCAGTAGTATTGCTGGGGCAGGGAGAACGCCCCAGCATTTT.

V gene TRBV18 combines with J gene TRBJ1-5, with 8 bases fitting TRBD1. The CDR3 spans 16 residues. Germline V gene data show CDR1 as KGHSH and CDR2 as LQKENI. Trimming cost V 3 bases and J 0 bases; bases outside gene matches: 4. The CDR3 loop is CASSPPGTGSNQPQHF. The CDR3 DNA reads as TGTGCCAGCTCACCGCCGGGGACAGGTAGCAATCAGCCCCAGCATTTT.

V gene TRBV29-1 combines with J gene TRBJ1-1, with D tentatively TRBD1 (5 bases). Trimming pared 2 bases from V and 4 bases from J, leaving 14 bases between. The CDR3 is made up of 14 amino acids. The germline V gene encodes CDR1 SQVTM and CDR2 ANQGSEA. The CDR3 DNA sequence: TGCAGCGTTGAAAAAAAGGGACCCGGCACTGAAGCTTTCTTT. This codes for CSVEKKGPGTEAFF.

The chain uses TRBV2 and TRBJ2-2, with D possibly being TRBD2 (5 bases). The ends were cut back, 2 bases at V and 8 bases at J, with 15 bases in the middle. CDR1 SNHLY and CDR2 FYNNEI come from the germline V gene. The CDR3 totals 15 residues. The CDR3 nucleotides are TGTGCCAGCAGTGAACTTGAGGGCCCGAGGGGGGAGCTGTTTTTT. Its translation is CASSELEGPRGELFF.

The V gene is TRBV6-5, the J gene TRBJ2-2; D may match TRBD1 or TRBD2 (5 bases each). The V end was cut by 3 bases, the J end by 7 bases, with 12 bases between. Germline CDR1 and CDR2: MNHEY and SVGAGI. This CDR3 spans 14 amino acids. CDR3 sequence reads: CASSYQGRGGELFF. In nucleotides, the CDR3 is TGTGCCAGCAGTTATCAGGGACGGGGCGGGGAGCTGTTTTTT.

The chain carries TRBV5-1 and TRBJ2-6; D ambiguous. CDR1 and CDR2 (germline): SGHRS, YFSETQ. Between the trimmed V and J ends, which lost 0 bases and 4 bases, there was a span of 5 bases. The CDR3 loop spans 14 amino acids. The CDR3 DNA is TGCGCCAGCAGCTTGGTGTTAGGGGCCAACGTCCTGACTTTC. Its translation is CASSLVLGANVLTF.